This TCR beta chain was identified during a study of T cell repertoires in cytomegalovirus infection. Overall study context: The public TCR beta signatures pointed to both CMV infection and matching HLA type.

TCRdb used MiXCR to reprocess the reads, holding one entry per CDR3 protein. The data contain under 250,000 distinct CDR3 sequences, 6% to 8% of them singletons. This clonotype was counted ten times or more. Antigen specificity is unknown. Study-wide findings and caveats: Predominance within the ex vivo response was attributable to HLA-C-restricted CMV-specific TCR beta clonotypes. Identification of carriers of CMV plus the relevant HLA was performed using cumulative public TCR beta family frequency.

The specimen sequenced was PBMCs. This receptor was obtained from a human donor in good health (CMV status not recorded). Some clones in this sample may be carry-over from other donors' samples.

The CDR3 loop reads CASSTGQGAPIVQFF. The CDR3, as DNA: TGTGCCAGCAGCACAGGACAGGGGGCGCCGATCGTCCAGTTCTTC. The rearrangement joins TRBV28 to TRBJ2-1; 11 bases map to TRBD1. The CDR3 runs 15 residues. V trimming: 6 bases; J trimming: 13 bases; junction bases outside the gene matches: 14. Germline CDR1 reads MDHEN; CDR2 reads SYDVKM.